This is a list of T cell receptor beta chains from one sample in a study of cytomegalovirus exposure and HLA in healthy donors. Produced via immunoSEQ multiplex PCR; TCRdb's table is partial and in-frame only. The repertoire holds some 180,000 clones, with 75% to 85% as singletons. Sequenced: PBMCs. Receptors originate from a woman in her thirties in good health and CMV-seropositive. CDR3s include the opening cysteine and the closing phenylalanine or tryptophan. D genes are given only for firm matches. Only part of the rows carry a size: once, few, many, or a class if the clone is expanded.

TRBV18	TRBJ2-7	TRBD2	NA	CASSPGLAGEYEQYF	TGTGCCAGCTCACCGGGACTAGCAGGTGAATACGAGCAGTACTTC
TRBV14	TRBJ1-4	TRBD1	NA	CASSRYRGQREKLFF	TGTGCCAGCAGCCGCTACAGGGGACAAAGGGAAAAACTGTTTTTT
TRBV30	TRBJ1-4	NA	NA	CAWSRTRGPNEKLFF	TGTGCCTGGAGTCGAACCAGGGGACCCAATGAAAAACTGTTTTTT
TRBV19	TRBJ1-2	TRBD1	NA	CASSATTGFYGYAF	TGTGCCAGTAGTGCCACGACAGGGTTCTATGGCTACGCCTTC
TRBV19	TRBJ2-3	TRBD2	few	CASMSGGSPDTQYF	TGTGCCAGTATGTCGGGGGGGAGCCCAGATACGCAGTATTTT
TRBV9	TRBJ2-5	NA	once	CASSPERKETQYF	TGTGCCAGCAGCCCCGAGAGAAAAGAGACCCAGTACTTC
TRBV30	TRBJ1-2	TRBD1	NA	CAWSVDRGDGYTF	TGTGCCTGGAGTGTAGACAGGGGCGATGGCTACACCTTC
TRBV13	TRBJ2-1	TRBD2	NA	CASSLAGGGGNEQFF	TGTGCCAGCAGCTTAGCGGGGGGGGGCGGCAATGAGCAGTTCTTC
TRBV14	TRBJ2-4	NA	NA	CASSVTKNIQYF	TGTGCCAGCAGCGTAACCAAAAACATTCAGTACTTC
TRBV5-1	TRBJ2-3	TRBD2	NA	CASSLGLAGSTDTQYF	TGCGCCAGCAGCTTGGGCCTAGCGGGCAGCACAGATACGCAGTATTTT
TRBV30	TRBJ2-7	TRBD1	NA	CAWSELGQGAYEQYF	TGTGCCTGGAGTGAGCTGGGACAGGGGGCCTACGAGCAGTACTTC